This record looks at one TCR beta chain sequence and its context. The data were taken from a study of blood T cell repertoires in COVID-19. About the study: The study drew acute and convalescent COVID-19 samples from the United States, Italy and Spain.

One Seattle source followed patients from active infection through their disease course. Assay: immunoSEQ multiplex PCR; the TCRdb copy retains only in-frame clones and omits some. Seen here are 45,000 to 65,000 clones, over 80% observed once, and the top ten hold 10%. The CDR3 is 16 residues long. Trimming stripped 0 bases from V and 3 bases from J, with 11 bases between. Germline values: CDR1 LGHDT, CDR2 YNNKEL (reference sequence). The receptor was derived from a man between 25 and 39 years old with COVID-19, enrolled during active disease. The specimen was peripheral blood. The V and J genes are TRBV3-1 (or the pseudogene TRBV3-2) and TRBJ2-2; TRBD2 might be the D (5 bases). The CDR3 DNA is TGTGCCAGCAGCCAAGAGCGTAGAGGGTACACCGGGGAGCTGTTTTTT. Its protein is CASSQERRGYTGELFF.